A single sample is the source of the 26 T cell receptor beta chains below, sequenced in a study of blood T cell repertoires in COVID-19. TCRdb's copy holds only in-frame clones and misses some; the assay was immunoSEQ multiplex PCR. The sample has about 92,000 clones, 75% to 85% seen once. Sequencing used peripheral blood. Receptor source: a woman between 70 and 85 years old with acute or convalescent COVID-19.

The CDR3 coding sequence is TGTGCCAGCAGAACCCCAGTTACCTACGAGCAGTACTTC. The encoded protein is CASRTPVTYEQYF. The J gene is TRBJ2-7, the V gene TRBV28; D unresolved. Germline V gene data show CDR1 as MDHEN and CDR2 as SYDVKM. The length of the CDR3 is 13 residues. V lost 6 bases to trimming and J lost 2 bases, with 11 bases between them. The full variable domain, with the rest looked up from reference TRBV28 and TRBJ2-7, is DVKVTQSSRYLVKRTGEKVFLECVQDMDHENMFWYRQDPGLGLRLIYFSYDVKMKEKGDIPEGYSVSREKKERFSLILESASTNQTSMYLCASRTPVTYEQYFGPGTRLTVT.

This chain uses TRBV3-1 (or the pseudogene TRBV3-2) with TRBJ1-3; D unclear. The V end lost 0 bases, the J end lost 0 bases, and 3 bases lay between the germline ends. This CDR3 is 14 amino acids long. Germline V CDR1 and CDR2: LGHDT, YNNKEL (reference sequence). The CDR3 sequence is CASSQEYSGNTIYF. In nucleotides, the CDR3 is TGTGCCAGCAGCCAAGAGTACTCTGGAAACACCATATATTTT.

This clone was observed once. The chain employs TRBV29-1 and TRBJ2-1; 7 positions agree with TRBD2. From germline, CDR1 is SQVTM and CDR2 ANQGSEA. The length of the CDR3 is 12 residues. The trim removed 5 bases at V and 4 bases at J, leaving 2 bases unmatched. CDR3: CSVWEGYNEQFF. The CDR3 DNA follows: TGCAGCGTTTGGGAGGGGTACAATGAGCAGTTCTTC.

J is TRBJ1-4 and V is TRBV28; D gene unclear. Trimming pared 5 bases from V and 8 bases from J, leaving 18 bases between. CDR3 length equals 15 residues. CDR1 and CDR2 from the germline V gene are MDHEN and SYDVKM. This chain's CDR3 is CASSAPGSRSEKLFF. CDR3 DNA: TGTGCCAGCAGTGCCCCGGGGAGCAGAAGCGAAAAACTGTTTTTT.

This clone was counted between two and nine times. The chain recombines TRBV3-1 (or the pseudogene TRBV3-2) with TRBJ1-4, with D perhaps TRBD1 (5 bases). This CDR3 is built from 15 residues. V gave up 4 bases and J gave up 0 bases, with 9 bases separating them. In germline, CDR1 is LGHDT, CDR2 YNNKEL (reference sequence). CDR3: CASSRRVSTNEKLFF. The CDR3 nucleotides read TGTGCCAGCAGCCGCAGGGTTTCAACTAATGAAAAACTGTTTTTT.

The V call is TRBV13, the J call TRBJ2-7; D remains unclear. The CDR3 has 12 residues. V was pared by 0 bases and J by 10 bases, with 10 bases between. Germline V gene sequence: CDR1 PRHDT, CDR2 FYEKMQ (reference sequence). In DNA, the CDR3 is TGTGCCAGCAGCTTAGGAGCCCTCGAACAGTACTTC. Translation gives CASSLGALEQYF. The variable domain in full, completed from reference TRBV13 and TRBJ2-7, reads AAGVIQSPRHLIKEKRETATLKCYPIPRHDTVYWYQQGPGQDPQFLISFYEKMQSDKGSIPDRFSAQQFSDYHSELNMSSLELGDSALYFCASSLGALEQYFGPGTRLTVT.

This chain joins TRBV4-1 and TRBJ1-1; 7 bases are shared with TRBD1. Per the germline V gene, CDR1 is MGHRA and CDR2 is YSYEKL. The junction had 6 bases not matched to a gene; V was cut back by 3 bases and J by 5 bases. This CDR3 has 14 amino acids. CDR3 amino acids: CASSHPGGFTEAFF. DNA of the CDR3: TGCGCCAGCAGCCACCCAGGGGGGTTTACTGAAGCTTTCTTT.

This sequence joins TRBV11-3 and TRBJ2-7; TRBD1 aligns across 8 bases. Trimming cost V 6 bases and J 5 bases; bases outside gene matches: 3. CDR1 and CDR2 from the germline V gene are SGHNT and YENEEA. The CDR3 covers 12 residues. CDR3 coding DNA: TGTGCCAGCAGGGGGACAGGAGACGAGCAGTACTTC. Protein: CASRGTGDEQYF.

The rearrangement links TRBV3-1 (or the pseudogene TRBV3-2) to TRBJ1-6; 7 bases line up with TRBD1. This CDR3 has 14 residues. Per germline, CDR1 LGHDT and CDR2 YNNKEL (reference sequence). V lost 3 bases, J lost 7 bases, and 3 bases stayed unmatched. The DNA of the CDR3 is TGTGCCAGCAGCCATGGGACAGAGAATTCACCCCTCCACTTT. Translated: CASSHGTENSPLHF.

The CDR3 bases are TGCGCCAGCAGCCAAGAAGGGACACACCACAATGAGCAGTTCTTC. This encodes CASSQEGTHHNEQFF. The chain links TRBV4-1 to TRBJ2-1; TRBD1 is a possible D gene (6 bases). This CDR3 region has 15 residues. V dropped 0 bases and J dropped 5 bases, with 11 bases sitting between them. CDR1 MGHRA and CDR2 YSYEKL come from the germline V gene.

This clone was seen just once. The chain employs TRBV21-1 and TRBJ1-1; the table's D gene call, TRBD1, was not cross checked with the DNA. TRBV21-1 has pseudogene status. The CDR3 is 15 amino acids. The DNA for the CDR3 is TGTGCCAGCAGCAAACCCGCAGGGTCGGGCACTGAAGCTTTCTTT. This gives the protein CASSKPAGSGTEAFF.

The chain links TRBV7-8 to TRBJ1-5; D possibly corresponds to TRBD1 (5 bases). The CDR3 loop spans 15 amino acids. Germline assignment: CDR1 SGHVS and CDR2 FQNEAQ. Trimming removed 5 bases at V and 10 bases at J, with 21 bases between. CDR3 bases: TGTGCCAGCAGCGAGTTCACAGGCTTAGGGATCCCCCAGCATTTT. It encodes CASSEFTGLGIPQHF.

This rearrangement joins TRBV5-4 to TRBJ2-7; 12 bases are shared with TRBD2. CDR3 size: 16 residues. Germline CDR1 SGHNT, CDR2 YYREEE (reference sequence). V lost 0 bases and J lost 1; bases outside the gene matches: 2. CDR3 in amino acids: CASSLGTSGISYEQYF. The CDR3, as DNA: TGTGCCAGCAGCTTGGGGACTAGCGGGATTTCCTACGAGCAGTACTTC.

CDR3 protein: CATSDGPSYGYTF. CDR3 coding DNA: TGTGCCACCAGTGATGGGCCGAGCTATGGCTACACCTTC. V usage is TRBV24-1 and J usage is TRBJ1-2; D unresolved. V was pared by 3 bases and J by 4 bases, with 8 bases between. Germline assignment: CDR1 KGHDR and CDR2 SFDVKD. This CDR3 comprises 13 residues.

V gene TRBV18 combines with J gene TRBJ2-5, with 7 bases aligning to TRBD1. CDR1 and CDR2 from the germline V gene are KGHSH and LQKENI. The CDR3 contains 14 residues. The V and J ends lost 3 bases and 1 base, in that order; junction bases with no gene match: 2. The CDR3 sequence is CASSPAGGQETQYF. The CDR3, as DNA: TGTGCCAGCTCACCGGCAGGGGGCCAAGAGACCCAGTACTTC.

V gene TRBV28 combines with J gene TRBJ2-7, with a tentative D call TRBD1 (6 bases). CDR1 MDHEN and CDR2 SYDVKM come from the germline V gene. This CDR3 region has 13 residues. V was shortened by 6 bases and J by 3 bases, with 12 bases between the two germline ends. This CDR3 reads CASRNTGNYEQYF. The CDR3 nucleotides are TGTGCCAGCAGGAATACAGGGAACTACGAGCAGTACTTC. Drawing the rest from reference TRBV28 and TRBJ2-7, the complete variable domain is DVKVTQSSRYLVKRTGEKVFLECVQDMDHENMFWYRQDPGLGLRLIYFSYDVKMKEKGDIPEGYSVSREKKERFSLILESASTNQTSMYLCASRNTGNYEQYFGPGTRLTVT.

J is TRBJ1-3 and V is TRBV19, with D tentatively TRBD1 (5 bases). The ends were cut back, 5 bases at V and 4 bases at J, with 12 bases in the middle. This CDR3 has 14 amino acids. Germline CDR1 is LNHDA and CDR2 is SQIVND (reference sequence). This CDR3 reads CASSEGARGNTIYF. CDR3 nucleotide sequence: TGTGCCAGTAGTGAAGGGGCTCGAGGAAACACCATATATTTT.

This clone was detected only once. V and J are TRBV3-1 (or the pseudogene TRBV3-2) and TRBJ2-3; possibly TRBD1 for D (7 bases). V lost 3 bases to trimming and J lost 5 bases, with 15 bases between them. The germline V gene encodes CDR1 LGHDT and CDR2 YNNKEL (reference sequence). CDR3 length: 15 residues. The DNA for the CDR3 is TGTGCCAGCAGCCATCGACAGGGAGGATTAGATACGCAGTATTTT. Its protein is CASSHRQGGLDTQYF.

This chain links TRBV5-6 with TRBJ2-5; 7 positions match TRBD2. CDR3 length equals 16 residues. The J segment lost 0 bases and the V segment lost 4 bases, leaving 9 bases of the junction unmatched. Germline V CDR1 and CDR2: SGHDT, YYEEEE. CDR3 DNA: TGTGCCAGCAGCCCCCCTAGCGGACGGTACCAAGAGACCCAGTACTTC. Protein sequence: CASSPPSGRYQETQYF.

CDR3 bases: TGTGCCAGCAGCCCCGGGACTAGTTGGGACGAGCAGTACTTC. This encodes CASSPGTSWDEQYF. This chain uses TRBV7-3 with TRBJ2-7, with 8 bases matching TRBD2. The CDR3 has 14 amino acids. V trimming: 5 bases; J trimming: 5 bases; junction bases outside the gene matches: 8. In germline, CDR1 is SGHTA, CDR2 FQGTGA.

J is TRBJ1-2 and V is TRBV3-1 (or the pseudogene TRBV3-2); no definite D call. Trimming took off 0 bases at V and 5 bases at J, with 4 bases between the two ends. The V gene's germline CDR1 is LGHDT and CDR2 YNNKEL (reference sequence). This CDR3 has 12 residues. The CDR3 coding sequence is TGTGCCAGCAGCCAAGACGGTTATGGCTACACCTTC. Amino acid sequence: CASSQDGYGYTF.

This chain joins TRBV5-1 and TRBJ1-5, with a possible D match to TRBD1 (6 bases). The CDR3 covers 13 residues. Germline CDR1 reads SGHRS; CDR2 reads YFSETQ. V was shortened by 6 bases and J by 7 bases, with 14 bases between the two germline ends. CDR3 residues: CASMGADNQPQHF. Written as DNA, the CDR3 is TGCGCCAGCATGGGGGCAGACAACCAGCCCCAGCATTTT.

The V gene is TRBV14, the J gene TRBJ2-1; 9 nucleotides line up with TRBD2. This CDR3 has 18 residues. The J segment lost 9 bases and the V segment lost 2 bases, leaving 17 bases of the junction unmatched. Per germline, CDR1 SGHDN and CDR2 FVKESK. DNA of the CDR3: TGTGCCAGCAGCCAATTTGCCGGGGGACTAGCTAGGAGGAGTGAGCAGTTCTTC. Amino acid sequence: CASSQFAGGLARRSEQFF.

V is TRBV4-2 and J is TRBJ1-6, with TRBD1 matching over 9 bases. CDR3 length: 16 amino acids. The ends lost 3 bases at V and 6 bases at J; junction bases unmatched: 6. Germline V CDR1 and CDR2: LGHNA, YNFKEQ. Written as DNA, the CDR3 is TGTGCCAGCAGCCAGTCCACAGGGGGCTTTAATTCACCCCTCCACTTT. It codes for CASSQSTGGFNSPLHF.

This clone has just a few counts. The genes are TRBV28 and TRBJ2-2; D is ambiguous. With 7 bases removed from V and 1 base from J, the gap between germline ends came to 7 bases. Germline V CDR1 and CDR2: MDHEN, SYDVKM. This CDR3 is built from 13 residues. The CDR3 spells CASIGVNTGELFF. CDR3 sequence (DNA): TGTGCCAGCATCGGAGTGAACACCGGGGAGCTGTTTTTT.

V is TRBV29-1 and J is TRBJ1-2; perhaps TRBD1 as D (6 bases). This CDR3 contains 11 residues. V lost 7 bases and J 8 bases, leaving 14 bases between the germline ends. Germline CDR1 SQVTM, CDR2 ANQGSEA. The CDR3 is CSAYRDGGYTF. CDR3 bases: TGCAGCGCGTACAGGGACGGGGGCTACACCTTC.